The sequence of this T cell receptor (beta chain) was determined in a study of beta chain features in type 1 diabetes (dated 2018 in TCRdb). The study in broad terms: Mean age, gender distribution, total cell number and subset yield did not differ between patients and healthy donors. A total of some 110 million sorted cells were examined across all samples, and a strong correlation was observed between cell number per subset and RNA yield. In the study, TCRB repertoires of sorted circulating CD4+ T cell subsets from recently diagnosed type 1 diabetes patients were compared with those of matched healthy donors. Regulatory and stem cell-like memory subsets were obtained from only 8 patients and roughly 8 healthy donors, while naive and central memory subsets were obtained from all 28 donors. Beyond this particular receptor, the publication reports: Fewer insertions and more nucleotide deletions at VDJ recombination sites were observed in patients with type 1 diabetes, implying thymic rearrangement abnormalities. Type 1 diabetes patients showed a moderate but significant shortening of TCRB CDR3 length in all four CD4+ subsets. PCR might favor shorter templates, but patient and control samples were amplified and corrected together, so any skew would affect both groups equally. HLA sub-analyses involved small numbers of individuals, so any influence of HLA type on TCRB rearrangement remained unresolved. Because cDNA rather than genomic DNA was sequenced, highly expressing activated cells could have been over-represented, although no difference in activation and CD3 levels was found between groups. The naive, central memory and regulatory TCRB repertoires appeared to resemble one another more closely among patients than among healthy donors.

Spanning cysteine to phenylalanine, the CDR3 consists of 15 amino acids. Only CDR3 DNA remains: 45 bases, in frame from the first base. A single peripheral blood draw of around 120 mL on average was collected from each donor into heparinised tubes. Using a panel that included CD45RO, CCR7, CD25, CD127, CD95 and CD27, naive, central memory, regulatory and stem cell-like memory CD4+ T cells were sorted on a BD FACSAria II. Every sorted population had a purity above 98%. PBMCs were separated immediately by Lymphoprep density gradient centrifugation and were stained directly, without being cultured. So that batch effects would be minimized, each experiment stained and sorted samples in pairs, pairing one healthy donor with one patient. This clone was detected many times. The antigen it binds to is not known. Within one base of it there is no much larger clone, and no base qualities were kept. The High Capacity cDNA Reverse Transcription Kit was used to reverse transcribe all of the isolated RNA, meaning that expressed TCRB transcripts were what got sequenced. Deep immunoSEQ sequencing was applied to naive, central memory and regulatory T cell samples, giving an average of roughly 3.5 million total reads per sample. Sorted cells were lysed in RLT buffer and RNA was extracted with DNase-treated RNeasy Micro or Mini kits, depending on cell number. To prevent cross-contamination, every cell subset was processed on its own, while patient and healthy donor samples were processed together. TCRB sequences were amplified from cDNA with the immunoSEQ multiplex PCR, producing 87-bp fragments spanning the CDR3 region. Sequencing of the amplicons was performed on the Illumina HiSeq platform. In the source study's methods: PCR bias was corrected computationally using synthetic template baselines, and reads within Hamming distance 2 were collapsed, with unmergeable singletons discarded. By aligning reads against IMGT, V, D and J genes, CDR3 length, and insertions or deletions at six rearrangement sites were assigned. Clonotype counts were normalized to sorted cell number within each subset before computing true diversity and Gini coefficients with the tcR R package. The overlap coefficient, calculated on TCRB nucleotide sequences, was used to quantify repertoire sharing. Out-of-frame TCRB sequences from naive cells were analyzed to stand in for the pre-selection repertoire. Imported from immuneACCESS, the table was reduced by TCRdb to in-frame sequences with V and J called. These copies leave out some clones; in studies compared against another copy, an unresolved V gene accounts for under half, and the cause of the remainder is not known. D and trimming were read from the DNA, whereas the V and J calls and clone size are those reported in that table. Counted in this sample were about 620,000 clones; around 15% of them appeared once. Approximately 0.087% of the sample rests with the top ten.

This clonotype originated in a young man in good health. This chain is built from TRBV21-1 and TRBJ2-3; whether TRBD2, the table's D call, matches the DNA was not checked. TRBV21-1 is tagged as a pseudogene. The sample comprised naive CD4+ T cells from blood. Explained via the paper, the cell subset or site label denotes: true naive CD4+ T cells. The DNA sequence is TGTGCCAGCAGCAAAGTTTATGGAGGGTCAGATACGCAGTATTTT. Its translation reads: CASSKVYGGSDTQYF.